This TCR beta chain was recorded in a study of breast tumors, draining lymph nodes, adjacent tissues. General observations from the study: Tumor repertoires ranked between lymph nodes and nontumor tissue in diversity, with V and J gene preferences. Data only fit, rather than demonstrated, lymph node origin of most tumor T cells. Most tumor T cells seemingly derive from lymph node, then expand in tumor.

The germline V gene has CDR1 MNHNS and CDR2 SASEGT. J lost 1 base, V lost 5 bases, and 9 bases had no gene match. The length of the CDR3 is 16 residues. In regard to this clonotype: Its target is not known. It may be a read error: a sequence one base away is much more abundant.

From the multiplex PCR reads, TCRdb called clonotypes with MiXCR, one entry per CDR3 protein. The sample shows 45,000 or so distinct CDR3 sequences, more than 20% of them seen only once. V is TRBV6-1 and J is TRBJ1-2; 8 positions agree with TRBD1. The source of this sequence is a female donor with breast cancer. Some clones in this sample may be carry-over from other donors' samples. Material for sequencing was breast tumor tissue. The chain's CDR3 is CASSPGTGDGNYGYTF. The DNA of the CDR3 is TGTGCCAGCAGTCCCGGGACAGGCGACGGTAACTATGGCTACACCTTC.